Listed below are T cell receptor beta chains from one sample, sequenced in a study of blood T cell repertoires in COVID-19. Only in-frame clones appear in the TCRdb table, and some are missing; sequencing was by immunoSEQ multiplex PCR. The data contain around 50,000 clones, around 90% of them seen just once; the ten biggest clones take up approximately 10%. Material for sequencing was peripheral blood. Every receptor here comes from a man aged 45-60 years with active COVID-19. CDR3s include the opening cysteine and the closing phenylalanine or tryptophan. The D gene is left open where the match is weak. The listing skips clone size in some rows; elsewhere it reads once, few, many or a size class.

CDR3	DNA	size	V	J	D
CASSFITGGRNTGELFF	TGTGCCAGCAGCTTCATTACAGGGGGCCGGAACACCGGGGAGCTGTTTTTT	NA	TRBV7-9	TRBJ2-2	TRBD1
CGAQRAATMREKLFF	TGTGGTGCTCAGAGGGCGGCTACGATGAGGGAAAAACTGTTTTTT	NA	TRBV30	TRBJ1-4	NA
CASSLVPGGDTGELFF	TGCGCCAGCAGCTTGGTTCCAGGGGGCGACACCGGGGAGCTGTTTTTT	NA	TRBV5-1	TRBJ2-2	TRBD1
CASSPRTSGGETQYF	TGCGCCAGCAGCCCCCGGACTAGCGGGGGAGAGACCCAGTACTTC	once	TRBV5-1	TRBJ2-5	TRBD2
CASSVGTGGDEQYF	TGCGCCAGCAGCGTAGGGACAGGGGGCGACGAGCAGTACTTC	NA	TRBV5-1	TRBJ2-7	TRBD1
CASSGTSGTYNEQFF	TGCGCCAGCAGCGGGACTAGCGGGACATACAATGAGCAGTTCTTC	few	TRBV5-1	TRBJ2-1	TRBD2
CASSISWDRGLSNTEAFF	TGTGCCAGTAGTATCTCGTGGGACAGGGGGCTTTCGAACACTGAAGCTTTCTTT	NA	TRBV19	TRBJ1-1	TRBD1
CASSSRRGNTIYF	TGTGCCAGCAGCTCTAGAAGGGGAAACACCATATATTTT	NA	TRBV7-2	TRBJ1-3	NA
CASSLLAGETDTQYF	TGCGCCAGCAGCTTGCTAGCGGGGGAAACAGATACGCAGTATTTT	NA	TRBV5-1	TRBJ2-3	TRBD2
CASSETGGTGELFF	TGTGCCAGTAGTGAAACGGGAGGCACCGGGGAGCTGTTTTTT	NA	TRBV19	TRBJ2-2	TRBD2
CASSQRTSDYNEQFF	TGTGCCAGCAGCCAGAGGACTAGCGACTACAATGAGCAGTTCTTC	NA	TRBV7-9	TRBJ2-1	TRBD2
CASSLGGRGNEQFF	TGTGCCAGCAGCTTAGGAGGTCGGGGCAATGAGCAGTTCTTC	few	TRBV11-2	TRBJ2-1	NA
CASSAMVVNTEAFF	TGTGCCAGCAGCGCTATGGTAGTGAACACTGAAGCTTTCTTT	once	TRBV2	TRBJ1-1	NA
CASRHVQQVGETQYF	TGTGCCAGCAGACACGTACAACAGGTGGGAGAGACCCAGTACTTC	NA	TRBV11-2	TRBJ2-5	NA
CASSEQGFVSYEQYF	TGTGCCAGCAGTGAGCAGGGGTTCGTATCCTACGAGCAGTACTTC	NA	TRBV2	TRBJ2-7	NA
CSASWDRGGDYTF	TGCAGTGCTAGTTGGGACAGGGGTGGTGACTACACCTTC	NA	TRBV20-1	TRBJ1-2	TRBD1
CASSLGLAGGQYF	TGTGCCAGCAGCTTAGGACTAGCGGGCGGGCAGTACTTC	NA	TRBV7-2	TRBJ2-7	TRBD2
CASSPDRLLTGGNEQFF	TGTGCCAGTAGTCCCGACCGACTCCTAACCGGAGGGAATGAGCAGTTCTTC	once	TRBV19	TRBJ2-1	NA
CASSQDRLVSTQYF	TGTGCCAGCAGCCAAGACCGACTAGTGAGCACGCAGTATTTT	NA	TRBV4-2	TRBJ2-3	NA
CASRRGQGPGNTIYF	TGCGCCAGCAGACGAGGACAGGGGCCGGGAAACACCATATATTTT	NA	TRBV5-1	TRBJ1-3	TRBD1
CASSPRTRGDGELFF	TGTGCCAGCAGCCCGCGGACTAGAGGGGACGGGGAGCTGTTTTTT	NA	TRBV7-3	TRBJ2-2	TRBD2
CASSKGSGYSTDTQYF	TGTGCCAGTAGTAAAGGTAGCGGGTATAGCACAGATACGCAGTATTTT	once	TRBV19	TRBJ2-3	TRBD2
CASRTASETQYF	TGTGCCAGCAGGACAGCGTCGGAGACCCAGTACTTC	NA	TRBV7-9	TRBJ2-5	NA
CARGAVLGETQYF	TGTGCCAGGGGAGCAGTATTAGGGGAGACCCAGTACTTC	NA	TRBV2	TRBJ2-5	NA
CASIAGQGANNEQFF	TGTGCCAGTATCGCTGGGCAGGGGGCAAACAATGAGCAGTTCTTC	NA	TRBV19	TRBJ2-1	TRBD1
CASSVTSGGATKNIQYF	TGTGCCAGCAGCGTGACTAGCGGGGGGGCGACCAAAAACATTCAGTACTTC	NA	TRBV5-6	TRBJ2-4	TRBD2
CASSPTQAGELFF	TGTGCCAGCAGCCCGACCCAGGCCGGGGAGCTGTTTTTT	NA	TRBV6-4	TRBJ2-2	NA
CASSTTSGMDPQYF	TGTGCCAGTAGCACGACTAGCGGGATGGATCCGCAGTACTTC	NA	TRBV19	TRBJ2-7	TRBD2
CASRNRDSISPLHF	TGTGCCAGCAGAAACCGGGACAGCATTTCACCCCTCCACTTT	once	TRBV6-5	TRBJ1-6	TRBD1
CASSPTRTMNTEAFF	TGTGCCAGCAGCCCCACTAGGACCATGAACACTGAAGCTTTCTTT	NA	TRBV3-1/TRBV3-2	TRBJ1-1	NA
CASSGGTAIYGDQPQHF	TGTGCCAGCAGCGGAGGGACAGCCATATACGGGGATCAGCCCCAGCATTTT	NA	TRBV7-9	TRBJ1-5	TRBD1
CSASYSLNEKLFF	TGCAGTGCTAGTTACAGCCTCAATGAAAAACTGTTTTTT	NA	TRBV20-1	TRBJ1-4	NA
CASSLGWTGGYEQYF	TGTGCCAGCAGCTTGGGATGGACAGGGGGCTACGAGCAGTACTTC	NA	TRBV5-6	TRBJ2-7	TRBD1
CARSGPRDRVGESWTGELFF	TGTGCCAGAAGCGGACCCCGGGACAGGGTTGGCGAGTCTTGGACCGGGGAGCTGTTTTTT	medium-sized	TRBV5-3	TRBJ2-2	TRBD1
CASSLRGTSGRPYEQYF	TGTGCCAGCAGTTTAAGGGGGACTAGCGGCCGTCCCTACGAGCAGTACTTC	NA	TRBV28	TRBJ2-7	TRBD2
CASSTLGGTDEQFF	TGCGCCAGCAGCACGCTGGGCGGGACGGATGAGCAGTTCTTC	NA	TRBV5-1	TRBJ2-1	NA
CASSQAWSGHAGQGADF	TGTGCCAGCAGCCAAGCTTGGTCCGGACACGCGGGGCAGGGCGCTGACTTC	NA	TRBV3-1/TRBV3-2	TRBJ1-2	NA
CASSLRGDYGYTF	TGTGCCAGCAGCCTCAGGGGGGACTATGGCTACACCTTC	NA	TRBV7-2	TRBJ1-2	TRBD1
CASSDGQGSNQPQHF	TGTGCCAGCAGTGACGGGCAGGGGAGCAATCAGCCCCAGCATTTT	NA	TRBV6-1	TRBJ1-5	NA
CASSLSSGGRGDTQYF	TGTGCCAGCAGTCTCTCTAGCGGGGGGCGGGGAGATACGCAGTATTTT	NA	TRBV7-6	TRBJ2-3	TRBD2
CASSQSNRQYF	TGTGCCAGCAGCCAATCGAACAGGCAGTACTTC	NA	TRBV3-1/TRBV3-2	TRBJ2-7	NA
CASSLGSFGANVLTF	TGTGCCAGCAGCTTAGGGAGCTTTGGGGCCAACGTCCTGACTTTC	NA	TRBV7-9	TRBJ2-6	NA
CASKGSGETQYF	TGTGCCAGCAAAGGGAGTGGAGAGACCCAGTACTTC	once	TRBV2	TRBJ2-5	NA
CSVVTTSTPSSQYF	TGCAGCGTTGTAACAACTAGTACCCCGTCGTCGCAGTATTTT	NA	TRBV29-1	TRBJ2-3	NA
CASSLSEDRAYEQYF	TGTGCCAGCAGTTTATCTGAAGACAGGGCCTACGAGCAGTACTTC	NA	TRBV28	TRBJ2-7	TRBD1
CASSPRRRSSGNTIYF	TGTGCCAGCAGCCCCAGGCGTAGAAGCTCTGGAAACACCATATATTTT	NA	TRBV5-6	TRBJ1-3	NA
CASTNPLASNEQFF	TGCGCCAGCACTAATCCACTAGCGAGCAATGAGCAGTTCTTC	NA	TRBV5-1	TRBJ2-1	TRBD2
CASSPGLAGADTQYF	TGTGCCAGCTCACCAGGACTAGCGGGGGCAGATACGCAGTATTTT	NA	TRBV18	TRBJ2-3	TRBD2
CASSPRGRRDNEQFF	TGTGCCAGCAGCCCGCGGGGGCGCCGGGACAATGAGCAGTTCTTC	NA	TRBV3-1/TRBV3-2	TRBJ2-1	NA
CASSLKPGTQYF	TGTGCCAGCAGCCTCAAACCGGGGACCCAGTACTTC	NA	TRBV11-2	TRBJ2-5	NA
CASSLVGGRDYGYTF	TGCGCCAGCAGCTTGGTGGGGGGGCGTGACTATGGCTACACCTTC	NA	TRBV5-1	TRBJ1-2	NA
CASSAGDREQTEAFF	TGTGCCAGCAGCGCGGGGGACAGAGAGCAGACTGAAGCTTTCTTT	NA	TRBV9	TRBJ1-1	TRBD1
CASSPDRGSIITEAFF	TGTGCCAGCAGCCCCGACAGGGGGAGTATAATTACTGAAGCTTTCTTT	NA	TRBV7-2	TRBJ1-1	TRBD1